The subject of this entry is one TCR beta chain. Its antigen remains unidentified. This entry is derived from a study of T-cell memory formation after mild COVID-19. Across the study: Each donor largely had its own TCR clusters.

Constant-segment primers were used for 5'RACE, and the resulting TCR alpha and TCR beta cDNA libraries carried sample barcodes and UMIs. TCRdb reprocessed the 5' RACE reads with MiXCR, giving one entry per CDR3 protein. The data hold about 430,000 distinct CDR3 sequences, with 24% observed a single time. Whole-study findings and limits: Pre-infection memory held some responding clones, suggesting pre-existing cross-reactive T cells responded. Clones contracting across day 15 to 85 had a balanced CD4/CD8 profile; later expanding clones leaned CD4+.

The source of this sequence is an adult woman who had mild COVID-19 (a few samples of this study predate the infection). Cell type and time point are not known. Sequencing input: PBMCs or a T cell subset sorted from them (not recorded which).

The CDR3 DNA sequence: TGTGCCAGCAGCGGCGGGTCGGGGGAGCAGTACTTC. Amino acids: CASSGGSGEQYF. V gene TRBV9 combines with J gene TRBJ2-7; tentatively, D is TRBD2 (5 bases). The CDR3 loop spans 12 amino acids. Trimming stripped 3 bases from V and 7 bases from J, with 11 bases between. CDR1 and CDR2 (germline): SGDLS, YYNGEE.